This TCR beta chain was sequenced during a study of blood T cell repertoires in COVID-19. Overall study: Donors in the United States, Italy and Spain gave samples during acute or convalescent COVID-19. PBMCs, B-cell-depleted T cells, or T cells provided the cDNA or gDNA that made up the material.

Study processing details: Cell counts per sample came from amplifying reference gene primers. Profiling relied on immunoSEQ multiplex PCR, and the TCRdb table lists in-frame clones only, not all of them. V and J calls and clone size are copied from that table; D and trimming were computed from the DNA. The sample shows 150,000 to 190,000 clones, about 85% of them seen only once. V was cut by 4 bases and J by 7 bases, with 13 bases left in between. The CDR3 runs to 13 residues. From germline, CDR1 is LGHDT and CDR2 YNNKEL (reference sequence). The V gene is TRBV3-1 (or the pseudogene TRBV3-2), the J gene TRBJ2-5; maybe TRBD2 (5 bases). What was sequenced was peripheral blood. The origin of this receptor is a woman in her 70s with acute or convalescent COVID-19. CDR3: CASSRQPEGTQYF. In nucleotides, the CDR3 is TGTGCCAGCAGCCGACAACCCGAGGGGACCCAGTACTTC.